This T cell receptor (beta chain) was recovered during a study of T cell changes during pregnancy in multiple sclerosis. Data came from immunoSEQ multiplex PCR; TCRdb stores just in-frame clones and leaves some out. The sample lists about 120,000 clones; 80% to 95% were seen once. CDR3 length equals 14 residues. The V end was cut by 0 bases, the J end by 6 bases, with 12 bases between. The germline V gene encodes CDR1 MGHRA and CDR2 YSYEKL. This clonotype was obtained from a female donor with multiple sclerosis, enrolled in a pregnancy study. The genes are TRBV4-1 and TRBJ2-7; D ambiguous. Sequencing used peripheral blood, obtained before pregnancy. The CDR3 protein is CASSQESEHIEQYF. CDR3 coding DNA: TGCGCCAGCAGCCAAGAGAGCGAGCACATCGAGCAGTACTTC.